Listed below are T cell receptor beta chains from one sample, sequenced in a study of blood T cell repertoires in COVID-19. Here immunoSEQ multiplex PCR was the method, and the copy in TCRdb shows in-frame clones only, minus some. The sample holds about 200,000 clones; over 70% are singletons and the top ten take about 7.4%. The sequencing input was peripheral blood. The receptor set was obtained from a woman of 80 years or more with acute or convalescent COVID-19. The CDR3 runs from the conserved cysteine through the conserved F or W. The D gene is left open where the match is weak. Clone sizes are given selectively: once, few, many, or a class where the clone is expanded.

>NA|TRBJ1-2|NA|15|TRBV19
TGTGCCAGTAGTATGGAGCTCGGACAGAGACAGGGCTACACCTTC
CASSMELGQRQGYTF
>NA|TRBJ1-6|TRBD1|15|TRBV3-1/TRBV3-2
TGTGCCAGCACCCCCCCAGGGGGCTATAATTCACCCCTCCACTTT
CASTPPGGYNSPLHF
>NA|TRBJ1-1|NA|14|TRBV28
TGTGCCAGCAGACTCGGAGGTGTCGGAACTGAAGCTTTCTTT
CASRLGGVGTEAFF
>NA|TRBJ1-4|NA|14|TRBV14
TGTGCCAGCAGCCAGCGGCAGCTTAATGAAAAACTGTTTTTT
CASSQRQLNEKLFF
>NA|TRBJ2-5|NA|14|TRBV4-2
TGTGCCAGCAGCCAAGTTAGCGGACAAGAGACCCAGTACTTC
CASSQVSGQETQYF
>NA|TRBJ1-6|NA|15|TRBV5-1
TGCGCCAGCAGCTTGGAAGGGCAGGGTGAGTCACCCCTCCACTTT
CASSLEGQGESPLHF
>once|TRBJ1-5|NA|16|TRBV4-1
TGCGCCAGCAGCCAAGAGCGGGGTACAGGCGATCAGCCCCAGCATTTT
CASSQERGTGDQPQHF
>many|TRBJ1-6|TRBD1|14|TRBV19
TGTGCCAGTAGTCCAGGGGGAAGAGATTCACCCCTCCACTTT
CASSPGGRDSPLHF
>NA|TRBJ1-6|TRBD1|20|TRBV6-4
TGTGCCAGCAGTCAGACTCCTCGGGACAGGGGATTTGGGGATAATTCACCCCTCCACTTT
CASSQTPRDRGFGDNSPLHF
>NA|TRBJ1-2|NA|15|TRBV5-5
TGTGCCAGCAGTCCTAGGGTACGGGGGAACTATGGCTACACCTTC
CASSPRVRGNYGYTF
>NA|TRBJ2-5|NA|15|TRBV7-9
TGTGCCAGCAGTGGGATACGGGAGATTGGAGAGACCCAGTACTTC
CASSGIREIGETQYF
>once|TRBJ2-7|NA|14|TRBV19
TGTGCCAGTAGCCGTCAGGGGAACTCCTACGAGCAGTACTTC
CASSRQGNSYEQYF
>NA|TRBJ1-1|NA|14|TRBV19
TGTGCCAGTAGTAGGGACTGGGGGAACACTGAAGCTTTCTTT
CASSRDWGNTEAFF
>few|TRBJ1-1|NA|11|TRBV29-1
TGCAGCGTTGAACGAGGCGCTGAAGCTTTCTTT
CSVERGAEAFF
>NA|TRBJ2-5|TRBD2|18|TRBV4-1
TGCGCCAGCAGCCCCAGGACTAGCGGGGGGGCCCGGTTGGAGACCCAGTACTTC
CASSPRTSGGARLETQYF
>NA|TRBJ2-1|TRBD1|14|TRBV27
TGTGCCAGTAGTCCGGGGACAGGGCCCTCTGAGCAGTTCTTC
CASSPGTGPSEQFF
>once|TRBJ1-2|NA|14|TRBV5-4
TGTGCCAGCAGCTTGGATCGGACACCCTATGGCTACACCTTC
CASSLDRTPYGYTF
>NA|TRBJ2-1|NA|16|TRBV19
TGTGCCAGTAGTATTTTTGGCGAGTTTCCCCCGGGTGAGCAGTTCTTC
CASSIFGEFPPGEQFF
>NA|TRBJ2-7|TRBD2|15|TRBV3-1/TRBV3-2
TGTGCCAGCAGTTTGACTAGCGGGACCTCTTACGAGCAGTACTTC
CASSLTSGTSYEQYF
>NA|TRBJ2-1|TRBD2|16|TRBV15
TGTGCCACCAGCAGCGGGAGGCTAAGCTCCTACAATGAGCAGTTCTTC
CATSSGRLSSYNEQFF
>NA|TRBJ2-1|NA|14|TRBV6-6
TGTGCCAGCAGTTACTCACAAGGACAGAATGAGCAGTTCTTC
CASSYSQGQNEQFF
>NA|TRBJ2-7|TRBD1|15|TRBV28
TGTGCCAGCAGTTTGTATGGGACAGGGGGTTGGGAGCAGTACTTC
CASSLYGTGGWEQYF
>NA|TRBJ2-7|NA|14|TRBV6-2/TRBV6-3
TGTGCCAGCAGTTATGGCGGGCCCTCCTACGAGCAGTACTTC
CASSYGGPSYEQYF
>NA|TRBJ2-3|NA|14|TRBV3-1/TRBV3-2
TGTGCCAGCAGCCTATGGAGGGACACAGATACGCAGTATTTT
CASSLWRDTDTQYF
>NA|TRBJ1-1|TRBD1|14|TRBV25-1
TGTGCCAGCAGCGTCGACAGGGGGGACACTGAAGCTTTCTTT
CASSVDRGDTEAFF
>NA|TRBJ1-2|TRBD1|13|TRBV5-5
TGTGCCAGCAGACAAGACAGGGGGCGAAGCTACACCTTC
CASRQDRGRSYTF
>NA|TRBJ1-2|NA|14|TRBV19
TGTGCCAGTAACTCGCAGGGGAGTGACTATGGCTACACCTTC
CASNSQGSDYGYTF
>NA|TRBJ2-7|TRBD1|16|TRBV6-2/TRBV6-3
TGTGCCAGCAGCAAGGGGCTAGGACAGGGGGCTTTCGAGCAGTACTTC
CASSKGLGQGAFEQYF
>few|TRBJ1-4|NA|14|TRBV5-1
TGCGCCAGCAGCCAGGGGCGCCAGGATGAAAAACTGTTTTTT
CASSQGRQDEKLFF
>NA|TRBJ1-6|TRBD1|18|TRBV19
TGTGCCAGTAGTATTTACGGGACAGTAAGCTCCTATAATTCACCCCTCCACTTT
CASSIYGTVSSYNSPLHF
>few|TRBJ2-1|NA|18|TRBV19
TGTGCCAGTAGTATAGAAGGGGGCGGGGGGTCCGCATACAATGAGCAGTTCTTC
CASSIEGGGGSAYNEQFF
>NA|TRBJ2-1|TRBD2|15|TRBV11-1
TGTGCCAGCAGCTTAGACGGGGGGGCGTACAATGAGCAGTTCTTC
CASSLDGGAYNEQFF
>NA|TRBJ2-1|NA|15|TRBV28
TGTGCCAGCAGTCCCGCCCGGGTCGGTGGCAATGAGCAGTTCTTC
CASSPARVGGNEQFF
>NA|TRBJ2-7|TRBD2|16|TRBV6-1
TGTGCCAGCAGTGAAGTGCCTAGCGGGATCTCCTACGAGCAGTACTTC
CASSEVPSGISYEQYF
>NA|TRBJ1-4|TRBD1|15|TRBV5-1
TGCGCCAGCAGCTGGGACAGGGGGTTTAATGAAAAACTGTTTTTT
CASSWDRGFNEKLFF
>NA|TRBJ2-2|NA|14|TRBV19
TGTGCCAGTAGTACCCTCACGGGATCCGGGGAGCTGTTTTTT
CASSTLTGSGELFF
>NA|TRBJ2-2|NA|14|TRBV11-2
TGTGCCAGCAGTTACGGGACGAACACCGGGGAGCTGTTTTTT
CASSYGTNTGELFF
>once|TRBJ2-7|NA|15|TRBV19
TGTGCCAGTAGTTTAGCCCGGGTCCCGGCCTACGAGCAGTACTTC
CASSLARVPAYEQYF
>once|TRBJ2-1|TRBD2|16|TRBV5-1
TGCGCCAGCAGCTTGGTTGGGACTAGCGGTCCCGATGAGCAGTTCTTC
CASSLVGTSGPDEQFF
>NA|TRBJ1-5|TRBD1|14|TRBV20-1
TGCAGTGCTAGTCTGGGACAGGGAAATCAGCCCCAGCATTTT
CSASLGQGNQPQHF
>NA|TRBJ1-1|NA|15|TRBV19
TGTGCCAGTAGTAGTGGGGGGGTTTTAGGCACTGAAGCTTTCTTT
CASSSGGVLGTEAFF
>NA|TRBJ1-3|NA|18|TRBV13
TGTGCCAGCAGCTTAACCGGGGGGGCTGGGGTTACCGGAAACACCATATATTTT
CASSLTGGAGVTGNTIYF
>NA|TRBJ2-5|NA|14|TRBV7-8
TGTGCCAGCAGCCTCCAGACTAGCCAAGAGACCCAGTACTTC
CASSLQTSQETQYF
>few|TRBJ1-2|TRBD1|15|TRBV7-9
TGTGCCAGCAGCCCCGAGGCAGGGGGCCCGAGTGGCTACACCTTC
CASSPEAGGPSGYTF
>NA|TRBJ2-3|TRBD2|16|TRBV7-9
TGTGCCAGCAGGGCCTCGGGCGGGAGTATCACAGATACGCAGTATTTT
CASRASGGSITDTQYF